This passage covers 17 T cell receptor beta chains from one sample sequenced in a study of OX40 agonist ivuxolimab in advanced cancers. Assay used: immunoSEQ multiplex PCR; TCRdb lists only in-frame clones, some missing. This table has some 41,000 clones, about 89% appearing once. The sequenced sample was CD4+ or CD8+ T cells sorted from blood, obtained in a trial of the OX40 agonist ivuxolimab. These receptors were taken from an adult with an advanced solid tumor such as melanoma, head and neck, liver or kidney cancer.

J is TRBJ1-3 and V is TRBV7-9, with 8 nucleotides matching TRBD1. Germline V CDR1 and CDR2: SEHNR, FQNEAQ (reference sequence). V dropped 5 bases and J dropped 2; count of bases not matched to a gene: 2. This CDR3 spans 14 amino acids. In nucleotides, the CDR3 is TGTGCCAGCAGCCCGACAGGGGCTGGAAACACCATATATTTT. Residues: CASSPTGAGNTIYF.

The chain links TRBV19 to TRBJ1-4; D ambiguous. The V gene's germline CDR1 is LNHDA and CDR2 SQIVND (reference sequence). With 5 bases removed from V and 4 bases from J, the gap between germline ends came to 5 bases. This CDR3 comprises 12 residues. Written as DNA, the CDR3 is TGTGCCAGTAGTGCCCTTAATGAAAAACTGTTTTTT. Translation gives CASSALNEKLFF.

The chain employs TRBV9 and TRBJ1-6, with D uncertain. The CDR3 has 15 amino acids. With 0 bases removed from V and 9 bases from J, the gap between germline ends came to 13 bases. Germline-derived CDR1 and CDR2 are SGDLS and YYNGEE. CDR3 sequence (DNA): TGTGCCAGCAGCGTAGACCCCGAGGGCATTTCACCCCTCCACTTT. It translates to CASSVDPEGISPLHF.

The CDR3 loop reads CASSLGGTGSLGYTF. CDR3 sequence (DNA): TGTGCCAGCAGCTTAGGCGGGACAGGGAGTCTTGGCTACACCTTC. J is TRBJ1-2 and V is TRBV11-3; TRBD1 agrees at 9 bases. Germline V gene lookup returns CDR1 SGHNT and CDR2 YENEEA. Unmatched junction bases numbered 7, after V lost 1 base and J lost 7 bases. CDR3 length equals 15 residues.

This rearrangement joins TRBV5-4 to TRBJ2-3; TRBD2 matches 12 bases. V shed 3 bases and J 3 bases; nucleotides not matched to a gene: 8. CDR3 length: 17 residues. The germline V gene encodes CDR1 SGHNT and CDR2 YYREEE (reference sequence). The CDR3 region has the DNA TGTGCCAGCAGCTCCAAGACTAGCGGGGGAGTTACAGATACGCAGTATTTT. This encodes CASSSKTSGGVTDTQYF.

V gene TRBV19 combines with J gene TRBJ2-3; 13 positions match TRBD2. The junction had 2 bases not matched to a gene; V was cut back by 3 bases and J by 5 bases. In germline, CDR1 is LNHDA, CDR2 SQIVND (reference sequence). The CDR3 covers 15 residues. The CDR3 reads CASSIWTSGGDTQYF. The CDR3 DNA is TGTGCCAGTAGTATCTGGACTAGCGGGGGAGATACGCAGTATTTT.

The chain links TRBV30 to TRBJ1-6, with D unclear. Germline CDR1 is GTSNPN and CDR2 is SVGIG (reference sequence). V lost 4 bases, J lost 8 bases, and 15 bases lay in between. CDR3 length: 14 amino acids. The CDR3 bases are TGTGCCTGGACGGTCGATCTTAGGGATTCACCCCTCCACTTT. Protein sequence: CAWTVDLRDSPLHF.

This chain links TRBV10-3 with TRBJ2-4; a possible D gene is TRBD1 (7 bases). CDR3 length equals 13 residues. Trimming shortened V by 4 bases and J by 7 bases, and 11 bases separated the two germline ends. In germline, CDR1 is ENHRY, CDR2 SYGVKD. CDR3 sequence reads: CAISGQGGNIQYF. Written as DNA, the CDR3 is TGTGCCATCAGTGGACAGGGAGGTAACATTCAGTACTTC.

The rearrangement uses TRBV5-1 and TRBJ2-1; TRBD1 agrees at 8 bases. The CDR3 sequence is 13 residues long. Looked up from germline, CDR1 is SGHRS and CDR2 is YFSETQ. The V segment lost 3 bases and the J segment 12 bases; nucleotides outside the gene matches: 8. The CDR3 loop reads CASSYRSGTGQFF. CDR3 bases: TGCGCCAGCAGCTATCGCTCTGGGACAGGGCAGTTCTTC.

This clone has just a few counts. V gene TRBV6-1 combines with J gene TRBJ1-5; D remains unclear. Germline V CDR1 and CDR2: MNHNS, SASEGT. The CDR3 is made up of 15 amino acids. Trimming stripped 6 bases from V and 2 bases from J, with 14 bases between. The CDR3 sequence: CASSNGGNGNQPQHF. DNA of the CDR3: TGTGCCAGCAGCAATGGAGGGAATGGCAATCAGCCCCAGCATTTT.

The chain is built from TRBV7-6 and TRBJ1-1; 7 nucleotides align to TRBD1. Germline-derived CDR1 and CDR2 are SGHVS and FNYEAQ. The CDR3 runs to 15 residues. The trim removed 2 bases at V and 4 bases at J, leaving 7 bases unmatched. CDR3 in DNA: TGTGCCAGCAGCTTAACCTGGCAGGGGGTCACTGAAGCTTTCTTT. Protein sequence: CASSLTWQGVTEAFF.

The chain combines TRBV11-3 with TRBJ1-5; D is ambiguous. CDR1 is SGHNT and CDR2 is YENEEA in the germline V gene. The CDR3 has 13 residues. Trimming shortened V by 5 bases and J by 2 bases, and 7 bases separated the two germline ends. The CDR3 sequence: CASSPGGNQPQHF. The CDR3 DNA sequence: TGTGCCAGCAGCCCCGGGGGCAATCAGCCCCAGCATTTT.

This clone has only one observation. The genes are TRBV5-1 and TRBJ2-6; 10 bases fit TRBD1. The trim removed 2 bases at V and 4 bases at J, leaving 6 bases unmatched. Germline CDR1 SGHRS, CDR2 YFSETQ. The CDR3 contains 17 residues. CDR3 loop: CASSFLGQGPGANVLTF. DNA for the CDR3: TGCGCCAGCAGCTTCTTGGGACAGGGGCCCGGGGCCAACGTCCTGACTTTC.

The J gene is TRBJ1-3, the V gene TRBV6-6; D might be TRBD1 (5 bases). The ends were cut back, 4 bases at V and 4 bases at J, with 14 bases in the middle. The CDR3 totals 15 residues. Germline V gene sequence: CDR1 MNHNY, CDR2 SVGAGI (reference sequence). CDR3 region: CASSSGVGDGNTIYF. CDR3 in DNA: TGTGCCAGCAGTTCCGGGGTAGGGGACGGAAACACCATATATTTT.

This clone was recorded once. The chain employs TRBV11-3 and TRBJ1-1; 7 bases are shared with TRBD1. The junction had 9 bases not matched to a gene; V was cut back by 4 bases and J by 7 bases. Looked up from germline, CDR1 is SGHNT and CDR2 is YENEEA. There are 14 residues in the CDR3. The CDR3 loop is CASSSRQGGNEAFF. The CDR3 DNA reads as TGTGCCAGCAGCTCTAGACAGGGAGGGAATGAAGCTTTCTTT.

The V call is TRBV29-1, the J call TRBJ1-1; D gene uncertain. The germline gives CDR1 SQVTM, CDR2 ANQGSEA. CDR3 size: 13 residues. V lost 0 bases, J lost 7 bases, and 12 bases lay in between. The CDR3 coding sequence is TGCAGCGTTGAAGATCCAAACAGATATGAAGCTTTCTTT. The encoded protein is CSVEDPNRYEAFF.

The chain uses TRBV5-4 and TRBJ2-3, with 13 bases identical to TRBD2. The ends lost 4 bases at V and 0 bases at J; junction bases unmatched: 14. There are 20 residues in the CDR3. The germline V gene has CDR1 SGHNT and CDR2 YYREEE (reference sequence). CDR3 amino acids: CASSPTILAGGRSSTDTQYF. CDR3 DNA: TGTGCCAGCAGCCCGACGATACTAGCGGGGGGGCGGTCTAGCACAGATACGCAGTATTTT.